This T cell receptor beta chain originates from a study of shared clonotypes between healthy human individuals. TCRdb keeps only in-frame clones here, not all; method: immunoSEQ multiplex PCR. The sample yields roughly 1,800,000 clones, roughly 95% seen once. With regard to this clone: What it binds is not known.

Study outcomes and limitations: Larger estimated richness was generally recorded for naive subsets relative to memory subsets. It was anticipated that sequencing depth would influence how many clonotypes donors shared.

The CDR3 has 15 residues. Germline V CDR1 and CDR2: MNHEY, SMNVEV (reference sequence). Trimming pared 1 base from V and 0 bases from J, leaving 7 bases between. Naive CD8 cells lacked CD45RO, underwent positive selection for CCR7 and left out terminally differentiated effector memory CD45RA+ cells. Healthy HIV-negative adults with no recent acute infections or vaccinations were recruited as donors. This rearrangement joins TRBV27 to TRBJ2-1, with unresolved D. Sample: naive CD8+ T cells sorted from blood. This TCR was recovered from a man aged 18 to 29 in good health. CDR3 coding DNA: TGTGCCAGCAGTTTATATGGGCCCTCCTACAATGAGCAGTTCTTC. Its translation is CASSLYGPSYNEQFF.